The rows below give T cell receptor beta chains drawn from one sample of a study of T cell responses to AZD1222 COVID-19 vaccine. Profiled with immunoSEQ multiplex PCR; TCRdb holds only in-frame clones, not every one. The sample has 75,000 to 100,000 clones; 80% to 95% are singletons. Material: peripheral blood, obtained 28 days after the second AZD1222 dose. The receptor source for this set is an adult who received the AZD1222 COVID-19 vaccine. CDR3s include the opening cysteine and the closing phenylalanine or tryptophan. The D gene is left open where the match is weak. A clone size is listed for some rows: how often the clone was seen (once, few, many), or a class if it is expanded.

V	J	size	D	CDR3	DNA
TRBV29-1	TRBJ2-2	.	TRBD1	CSVEDRGNTGELFF	TGCAGCGTCGAGGACAGGGGGAACACCGGGGAGCTGTTTTTT
TRBV5-5	TRBJ1-2	.	.	CASSLWGDPRNYGYTF	TGTGCCAGCAGCTTGTGGGGGGACCCTCGGAACTATGGCTACACCTTC
TRBV3-1/TRBV3-2	TRBJ2-7	.	TRBD2	CASSRERGSSYEQYF	TGTGCCAGCAGCCGAGAGCGGGGTAGCTCCTACGAGCAGTACTTC
TRBV30	TRBJ1-2	once	.	CAWSVHDYGYTF	TGTGCCTGGAGTGTGCACGACTATGGCTACACCTTC
TRBV30	TRBJ1-1	.	.	CAWQDRLPGAEAFF	TGTGCCTGGCAAGACAGGTTGCCGGGCGCTGAAGCTTTCTTT
TRBV24-1	TRBJ1-2	.	.	CATSATRTEGGPNYGYTF	TGTGCCACCAGTGCTACCAGAACCGAAGGGGGGCCTAACTATGGCTACACCTTC
TRBV28	TRBJ1-3	.	.	CASRATRGSGNTIYF	TGTGCCAGCAGGGCGACCAGGGGCTCTGGAAACACCATATATTTT
TRBV7-7	TRBJ2-5	.	TRBD2	CASSLIAGRQETQYF	TGTGCCAGCAGCTTAATAGCGGGCCGACAAGAGACCCAGTACTTC
TRBV7-9	TRBJ2-3	once	.	CASSTDRTPAYF	TGTGCCAGCAGCACCGACCGCACCCCCGCGTATTTT
TRBV7-9	TRBJ1-5	once	TRBD1	CASSLGAGGSVSNQPQHF	TGTGCCAGCAGCTTAGGGGCAGGGGGCTCGGTTTCCAATCAGCCCCAGCATTTT
TRBV6-6	TRBJ1-1	once	.	CASSRTGNTEAFF	TGTGCCAGCAGCCGGACTGGAAACACTGAAGCTTTCTTT
TRBV6-1	TRBJ1-4	.	.	CASSELQAGAEKLFF	TGTGCCAGCAGTGAATTACAGGCGGGGGCCGAAAAACTGTTTTTT
TRBV10-2	TRBJ1-1	.	TRBD1	CASSELGRQGAARAENTEAFF	TGCGCCAGCAGTGAGTTAGGAAGACAGGGGGCGGCCCGAGCTGAGAACACTGAAGCTTTCTTT
TRBV3-1/TRBV3-2	TRBJ1-1	.	.	CASSLLRGDTEAFF	TGTGCCAGCAGCCTCCTGCGGGGCGATACTGAAGCTTTCTTT
TRBV9	TRBJ2-7	.	.	CASSVGWQGSYEQYF	TGTGCCAGCAGCGTTGGTTGGCAGGGGAGCTACGAGCAGTACTTC
TRBV19	TRBJ2-3	.	.	CASSPDTDTQYF	TGTGCCAGTAGTCCGGACACAGATACGCAGTATTTT
TRBV20-1	TRBJ1-2	.	.	CSGIRVGGYTF	TGCAGTGGCATCAGGGTTGGTGGCTACACCTTC
TRBV7-3	TRBJ2-2	.	TRBD2	CASSLTPGLTNTGELFF	TGTGCCAGCAGCTTAACACCGGGACTAACGAACACCGGGGAGCTGTTTTTT
TRBV30	TRBJ1-2	.	.	CAWGTHGYTF	TGTGCCTGGGGGACGCATGGCTACACCTTC
TRBV4-2	TRBJ2-1	.	TRBD2	CASSQDLRTSGGMDYNEQFF	TGTGCCAGCAGCCAAGATCTGCGGACTAGCGGGGGGATGGATTACAATGAGCAGTTCTTC
TRBV7-2	TRBJ2-3	.	.	CASSRPSTDTQYF	TGTGCCAGCAGCAGGCCTAGCACAGATACGCAGTATTTT
TRBV1	TRBJ2-3	.	.	CTSSLSRDTQYF	TGCACCAGCAGCCTTAGCCGGGATACGCAGTATTTT
TRBV6-5	TRBJ1-5	once	.	CATRPDPMPQHF	TGTGCCACCCGCCCAGACCCAATGCCCCAGCATTTT
TRBV5-1	TRBJ1-1	.	TRBD1	CASSLGTGVNTEAFF	TGCGCCAGCAGCTTGGGGACAGGGGTTAACACTGAAGCTTTCTTT
TRBV7-2	TRBJ1-3	.	.	CASNAGINSGNTIYF	TGTGCCAGCAACGCGGGGATCAACTCTGGAAACACCATATATTTT
TRBV28	TRBJ2-3	.	.	CASSLGGSSTDTQYF	TGTGCCAGCAGTTTAGGGGGATCTAGCACAGATACGCAGTATTTT
TRBV29-1	TRBJ2-2	.	.	CSVGRTNTGELFF	TGCAGCGTTGGACGGACTAACACCGGGGAGCTGTTTTTT
TRBV7-3	TRBJ2-7	.	TRBD1	CASTLPTGSLAPRYEQYF	TGTGCCAGCACCCTACCGACAGGGAGTCTCGCTCCACGCTACGAGCAGTACTTC
TRBV15	TRBJ1-1	.	.	CATSRDLGTEAFF	TGTGCCACCAGCAGAGATCTCGGTACTGAAGCTTTCTTT
TRBV19	TRBJ1-3	.	.	CASSIVSAGLSGNTIYF	TGTGCCAGTAGTATAGTCTCGGCAGGGCTATCTGGAAACACCATATATTTT
TRBV28	TRBJ1-5	.	TRBD1	CASSFPQGAGGNQPQHF	TGTGCCAGCAGTTTTCCACAGGGGGCGGGGGGCAATCAGCCCCAGCATTTT
TRBV7-3	TRBJ2-5	.	.	CASSSSGEWETQYF	TGTGCCAGCAGCTCCTCAGGGGAATGGGAGACCCAGTACTTC
TRBV5-4	TRBJ1-1	.	.	CASSLDYGENTEAFF	TGTGCCAGCAGCTTGGATTATGGAGAGAACACTGAAGCTTTCTTT
TRBV2	TRBJ2-7	.	TRBD2	CASSDPGLSYEQYF	TGTGCCAGCAGTGATCCGGGACTATCCTACGAGCAGTACTTC
TRBV5-6	TRBJ1-1	.	.	CASSLSGGFTEAFF	TGTGCCAGCAGCTTGAGTGGGGGGTTCACTGAAGCTTTCTTT
TRBV7-3	TRBJ1-1	once	.	CASSFRADTEAFF	TGTGCCAGCAGCTTCAGGGCGGACACTGAAGCTTTCTTT
TRBV10-3	TRBJ1-1	.	.	CAISESIGGTTGGTEAFF	TGTGCCATCAGTGAGTCGATTGGGGGCACAACGGGGGGCACTGAAGCTTTCTTT
TRBV2	TRBJ2-2	.	.	CASRTTGNTGELFF	TGTGCCAGCAGGACGACAGGGAACACCGGGGAGCTGTTTTTT
TRBV9	TRBJ2-2	.	.	CASSVDGRNTGELFF	TGTGCCAGCAGCGTAGACGGCAGGAACACCGGGGAGCTGTTTTTT
TRBV6-4	TRBJ2-3	.	.	CASSVGPLSTDTQYF	TGTGCCAGCAGTGTGGGGCCCCTGAGCACAGATACGCAGTATTTT
TRBV2	TRBJ2-7	.	.	CASNGRGYEQYF	TGTGCCAGCAACGGCAGGGGTTACGAGCAGTACTTC
TRBV6-6	TRBJ1-1	.	.	CATSNNMRGNTEAFF	TGTGCCACCTCGAACAACATGCGAGGGAACACTGAAGCTTTCTTT